The sequence of this TCR beta chain was determined in a study of molecular identifiers for immune sequencing clone quantification. TCRdb processed the PCR reads anew with MiXCR; each CDR3 protein has one entry. The sample records about 510,000 distinct CDR3 sequences, roughly a fifth being singletons. Overall study results and limits: Over 99% of effector molecules, but under 1% in naive cells, were held by clones with more than 20 RNA copies.

Notes on this clonotype: Its target is not known.

V lost 8 bases and J lost 3, with 8 bases in between. Germline V gives CDR1 MNHEY, CDR2 SMNVEV (reference sequence). The CDR3 runs to 13 residues. This chain uses TRBV27 with TRBJ2-6; D may be TRBD1 (6 bases). The sample taken for sequencing was naive CD8+ T cells from blood, with Jurkat cell RNA spiked in. Sample subset: FACS-sorted CD8+CD4-CCR7+CD45RA+ naive T cells. The sequence came from a human donor in good health. Some libraries in this study had Jurkat cell RNA spiked in. DNA for the CDR3: TGTGCCAGCGAGGGGGATGGGGCCAACGTCCTGACTTTC. This codes for CASEGDGANVLTF.